The sequence of this T cell receptor beta chain was determined in a study of T-cell reconstitution after alpha-beta-depleted transplantation in children. Trimming removed 1 base from V and 8 bases from J; junction bases left unmatched: 8. The CDR3 has 16 amino acids. Germline CDR1 is SGHVS and CDR2 is FNYEAQ. Construction of the TCRbeta library involved unique molecular identifiers. Via MiXCR, TCRdb re-called the PCR reads, giving one row per CDR3 protein. The sample records about 870,000 distinct CDR3 sequences, roughly 16% being singletons. Source: PBMCs, mostly from graft donor cells, taken 360 days after TCRalphabeta/CD19-depleted stem cell transplant. V gene TRBV7-6 combines with J gene TRBJ2-1; TRBD2 agrees at 10 bases. This clonotype was obtained from a male patient aged 10 to 17 who had a stem cell transplant for acute lymphoblastic leukemia, so the T cells may come from the graft donor. CDR3: CASSLVSSSGSHEQFF. DNA for the CDR3: TGTGCCAGCAGCTTAGTGTCGTCTAGCGGGAGTCATGAGCAGTTCTTC.